The clone carrying this TCR beta chain was detected many times. Its cognate antigen is unknown. TCRdb redid the calling of the reads with MiXCR, one entry per CDR3 protein. The sample consists of some 100,000 distinct CDR3 sequences, more than 20% of them appearing once. This specimen belongs to a study of T cell repertoires in cytomegalovirus infection. Study details: Public TCR beta signatures indicated both CMV infection and matching HLA type.

Study results and caveats: Dominating the ex vivo response were TCR beta clonotypes that were CMV-specific and HLA-C-restricted.

The CDR3 consists of 11 residues. V was pared by 6 bases and J by 12 bases, with 5 bases of the junction left unmatched. The source of this sequence is a human donor in good health (CMV status not recorded). Some clones in this sample may be carry-over from other donors' samples. The sample comprised CD8+ T cells from PBMCs. The gene calls are TRBV12-3 or TRBV12-4 and TRBJ1-1; 9 bases agree with TRBD1. This CDR3 is CASRGGQGSFF. The CDR3 nucleotides read TGTGCCAGCAGAGGGGGACAGGGATCTTTCTTT.